This TCR beta chain stems from a study of blood T cells in healthy people across ages. Every sample had a minimum of 6 million PBMCs isolated. This CDR3 spans 11 amino acids. V was pared by 1 base and J by 10 bases, with 7 bases between. The germline V gene encodes CDR1 SNHLY and CDR2 FYNNEI. The second PCR ran roughly 7 to 11 cycles with a sample-barcoded 5' primer and J-beta primers. TCRdb re-called the 5' RACE reads through MiXCR, storing one row per CDR3 protein. The table has around 800,000 distinct CDR3 sequences, about 26% seen once; the top ten hold over 2.5%. The same data also went into a second study, on T cells of mothers and their children.

Sequencing was carried out using blood. The V call is TRBV2, the J call TRBJ1-1; D not certain. The source is a boy aged 10-17 years in good health. Here the CDR3 reads CASSEGVGAFF. In DNA form, the CDR3 reads TGTGCCAGCAGTGAAGGGGTTGGAGCTTTCTTT.